This T cell receptor beta chain was profiled in a study of early T cells in non-severe SARS-CoV-2 infection. Across the study: RNA in bulk from unsorted whole blood was sequenced, and chains were unpaired. General study points: The VDJdb matching leaned toward anti-spike CD8 responses and overlooked private and CD4 specificities.

This clonotype appeared a few times. Its antigen is unidentified. Individual cDNA molecules were tagged with unique molecular identifiers. Via MiXCR, TCRdb re-called the 5' RACE reads, giving one row per CDR3 protein. The sample holds over 90,000 distinct CDR3 sequences, roughly 14% seen once. The V and J ends lost 8 bases and 5 bases, in that order; junction bases with no gene match: 8. CDR1 and CDR2 from the germline V gene are MNHEY and SVGAGI. This CDR3 spans 13 amino acids. The chain employs TRBV6-5 and TRBJ1-1; 7 bases map to TRBD1. Sequencing was done on a sample of whole blood. The TCR comes from an adult who was a healthcare worker with PCR-confirmed SARS-CoV-2 infection or an uninfected control (not recorded which). CDR3 region: CASAEGARTEAFF. The DNA for the CDR3 is TGTGCCAGCGCCGAGGGGGCGAGGACTGAAGCTTTCTTT.